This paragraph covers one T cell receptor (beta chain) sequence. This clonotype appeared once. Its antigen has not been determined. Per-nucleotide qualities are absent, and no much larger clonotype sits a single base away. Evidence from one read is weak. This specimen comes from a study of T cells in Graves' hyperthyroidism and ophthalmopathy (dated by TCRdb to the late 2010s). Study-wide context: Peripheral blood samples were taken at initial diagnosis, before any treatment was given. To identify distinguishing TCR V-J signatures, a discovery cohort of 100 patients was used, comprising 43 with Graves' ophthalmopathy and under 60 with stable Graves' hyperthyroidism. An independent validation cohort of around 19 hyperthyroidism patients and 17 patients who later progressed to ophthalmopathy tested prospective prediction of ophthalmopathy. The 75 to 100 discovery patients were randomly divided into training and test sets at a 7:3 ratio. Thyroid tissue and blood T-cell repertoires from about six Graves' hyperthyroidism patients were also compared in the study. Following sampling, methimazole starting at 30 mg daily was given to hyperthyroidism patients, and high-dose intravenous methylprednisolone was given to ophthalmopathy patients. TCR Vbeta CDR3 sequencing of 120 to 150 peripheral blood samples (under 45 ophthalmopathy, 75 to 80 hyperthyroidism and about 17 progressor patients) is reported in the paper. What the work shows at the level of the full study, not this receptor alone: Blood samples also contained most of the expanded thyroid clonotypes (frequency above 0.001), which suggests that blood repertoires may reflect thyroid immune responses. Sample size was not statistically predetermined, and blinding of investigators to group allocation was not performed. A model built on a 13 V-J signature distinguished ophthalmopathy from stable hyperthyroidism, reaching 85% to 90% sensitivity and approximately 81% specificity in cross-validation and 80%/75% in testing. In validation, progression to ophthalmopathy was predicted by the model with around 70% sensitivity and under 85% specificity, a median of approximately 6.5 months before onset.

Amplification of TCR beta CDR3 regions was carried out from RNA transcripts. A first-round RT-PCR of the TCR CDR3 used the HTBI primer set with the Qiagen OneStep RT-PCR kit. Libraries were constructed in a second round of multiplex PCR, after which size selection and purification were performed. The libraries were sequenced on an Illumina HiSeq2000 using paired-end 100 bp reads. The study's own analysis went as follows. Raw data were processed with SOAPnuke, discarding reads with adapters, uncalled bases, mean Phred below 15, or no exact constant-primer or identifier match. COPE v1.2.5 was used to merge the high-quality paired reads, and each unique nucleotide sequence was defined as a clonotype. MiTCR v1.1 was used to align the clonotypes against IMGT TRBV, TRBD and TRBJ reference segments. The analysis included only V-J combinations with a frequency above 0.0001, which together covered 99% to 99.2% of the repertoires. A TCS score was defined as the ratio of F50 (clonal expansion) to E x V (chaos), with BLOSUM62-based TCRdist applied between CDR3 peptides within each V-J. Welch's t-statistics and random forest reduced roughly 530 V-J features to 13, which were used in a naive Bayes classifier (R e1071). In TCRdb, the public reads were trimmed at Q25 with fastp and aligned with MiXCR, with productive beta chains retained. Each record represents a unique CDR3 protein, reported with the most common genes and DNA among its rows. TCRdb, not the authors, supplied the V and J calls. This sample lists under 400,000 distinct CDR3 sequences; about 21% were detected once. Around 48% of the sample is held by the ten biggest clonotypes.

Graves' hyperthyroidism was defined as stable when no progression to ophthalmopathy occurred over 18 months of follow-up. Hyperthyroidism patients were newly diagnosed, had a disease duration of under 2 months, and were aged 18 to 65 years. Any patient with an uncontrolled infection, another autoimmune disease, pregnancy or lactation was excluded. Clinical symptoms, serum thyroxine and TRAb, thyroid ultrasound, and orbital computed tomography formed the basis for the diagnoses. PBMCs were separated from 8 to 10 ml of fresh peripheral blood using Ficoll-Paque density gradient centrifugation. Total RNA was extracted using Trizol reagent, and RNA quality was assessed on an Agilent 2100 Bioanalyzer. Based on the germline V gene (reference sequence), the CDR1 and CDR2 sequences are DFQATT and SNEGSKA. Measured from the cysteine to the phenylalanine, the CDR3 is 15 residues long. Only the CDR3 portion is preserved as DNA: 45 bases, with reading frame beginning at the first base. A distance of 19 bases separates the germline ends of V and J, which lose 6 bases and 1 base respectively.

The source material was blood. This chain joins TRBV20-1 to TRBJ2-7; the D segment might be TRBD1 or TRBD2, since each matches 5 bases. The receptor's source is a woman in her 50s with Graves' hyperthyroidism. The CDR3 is CSARFGGDGSYEQYF. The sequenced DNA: TGCAGTGCCAGGTTTGGTGGGGACGGATCCTACGAGCAGTACTTC.